These 10 T cell receptor beta chains were all obtained from the same sample, sequenced in a study of cytomegalovirus exposure and HLA in healthy donors. PCR amplification relied on 60 Vbeta primers (plus 13 Jbeta primers). Generated by immunoSEQ multiplex PCR, the TCRdb table keeps only in-frame clones and is missing some. This table holds roughly 100,000 clones, approximately 78% found once. Sample: PBMCs. Receptors originate from a woman aged 40 to 50 in good health and CMV-seronegative.

This sequence joins TRBV30 and TRBJ1-5; D is possibly TRBD1 (5 bases). The CDR3 loop spans 15 amino acids. Between the trimmed V and J ends, which lost 0 bases and 5 bases, there was a span of 14 bases. The germline gives CDR1 GTSNPN, CDR2 SVGIG (reference sequence). The CDR3 region is CAWSVRSGYDQPQHF. The CDR3 DNA reads as TGTGCCTGGAGTGTGAGGTCAGGGTATGATCAGCCCCAGCATTTT.

Comment on this clone: One end of the junction varies from germline; a read error may be responsible. This sequence joins TRBV7-9 and TRBJ1-2, with TRBD1 matching over 10 bases. The CDR3 is 19 residues long. The germline V gene encodes CDR1 SEHNR and CDR2 FQNEAQ (reference sequence). Here the CDR3 reads CSSSLAFRDRGLFDYGYTF. In nucleotides, the CDR3 is TGTTCCAGCAGCTTAGCATTCCGGGACAGGGGACTATTTGACTATGGCTACACCTTC. Full variable domain (rest looked up from reference TRBV7-9 and TRBJ1-2): DTGVSQNPRHKITKRGQNVTFRCDPISEHNRLYWYRQTLGQGPEFLTYFQNEAQLEKSRLLSDRFSAERPKGSFSTLEIQRTEQGDSAMYLCSSSLAFRDRGLFDYGYTFGSGTRLTVV.

This clone has a handful of counts. CDR3 region: CASSRTGRNTEAFF. CDR3 bases: TGTGCCAGCAGTCGGACAGGGAGGAACACTGAAGCTTTCTTT. The chain combines TRBV6-5 with TRBJ1-1; 8 bases match TRBD1. Trimming at V came to 5 bases and at J to 1 base, leaving 3 bases not matched to a gene. The CDR3 length is 14 residues. Germline values: CDR1 MNHEY, CDR2 SVGAGI.

The chain joins TRBV5-6 to TRBJ2-4; TRBD2 aligns across 7 bases. The CDR3 is 18 amino acids. Germline CDR1 is SGHDT and CDR2 is YYEEEE. Trimming removed 3 bases from V and 1 base from J; junction bases left unmatched: 13. CDR3 sequence: CASSSLSGVFLAKNIQYF. In DNA form, the CDR3 reads TGTGCCAGCAGCTCTTTGAGCGGGGTCTTCCTCGCCAAAAACATTCAGTACTTC.

The chain uses TRBV5-1 and TRBJ2-6; the D gene is possibly TRBD2 (6 bases). V dropped 4 bases and J dropped 0 bases, with 17 bases sitting between them. The CDR3 consists of 18 residues. In germline, CDR1 is SGHRS, CDR2 YFSETQ. The CDR3 reads CASSPGGAGISGANVLTF. The CDR3, as DNA: TGCGCCAGCAGCCCGGGCGGCGCGGGAATCTCTGGGGCCAACGTCCTGACTTTC. The variable domain in full, completed from reference TRBV5-1 and TRBJ2-6, reads KAGVTQTPRYLIKTRGQQVTLSCSPISGHRSVSWYQQTPGQGLQFLFEYFSETQRNKGNFPGRFSGRQFSNSRSEMNVSTLELGDSALYLCASSPGGAGISGANVLTFGAGSRLTVL.

The chain couples TRBV5-1 to TRBJ2-5; TRBD1 is a possible D gene (7 bases). This CDR3 contains 14 residues. V was shortened by 6 bases and J by 5 bases, with 17 bases between the two germline ends. Germline V gives CDR1 SGHRS, CDR2 YFSETQ. The CDR3 reads CASTQFSGGETQYF. The CDR3 DNA reads TGCGCCAGCACGCAGTTTTCAGGGGGGGAGACCCAGTACTTC.

This clone has just one count. V gene TRBV7-9 combines with J gene TRBJ2-6; a possible D gene is TRBD2 (5 bases). Between the trimmed V and J ends, which lost 4 bases and 2 bases, there was a span of 15 bases. There are 17 residues in the CDR3. Per the germline V gene, CDR1 is SEHNR and CDR2 is FQNEAQ (reference sequence). The CDR3 nucleotides are TGTGCCAGCAGCTCCAATAGACGGGGTCCTGGGGCCAACGTCCTGACTTTC. It yields the protein CASSSNRRGPGANVLTF.

This rearrangement joins TRBV7-2 to TRBJ1-1; D perhaps matches TRBD1 (5 bases). The germline CDR1 and CDR2 sequences are SGHTA and FQGNSA. This CDR3 comprises 13 residues. The V gene lost 5 bases and the J gene lost 5 bases, with 12 bases spanning the gap. In DNA form, the CDR3 reads TGTGCCAGCAGCGCGCAGGGTCGGACTGAAGCTTTCTTT. Amino acids: CASSAQGRTEAFF. Full variable domain (outside the CDR3, taken from reference TRBV7-2 and TRBJ1-1): GAGVSQSPSNKVTEKGKDVELRCDPISGHTALYWYRQSLGQGLEFLIYFQGNSAPDKSGLPSDRFSAERTGGSVSTLTIQRTQQEDSAVYLCASSAQGRTEAFFGQGTRLTVV.

In the case of this clone: One end of the junction does not line up with germline, which may come from a read error. The chain uses TRBV7-9 and TRBJ2-2; D gene unclear. Germline V CDR1 and CDR2: SEHNR, FQNEAQ (reference sequence). There are 11 residues in the CDR3. The CDR3 is CSSSFFGELFF. CDR3 in DNA: TGTTCCAGCAGCTTCTTCGGGGAGCTGTTTTTT. Complete variable domain (other parts from reference TRBV7-9 and TRBJ2-2): DTGVSQNPRHKITKRGQNVTFRCDPISEHNRLYWYRQTLGQGPEFLTYFQNEAQLEKSRLLSDRFSAERPKGSFSTLEIQRTEQGDSAMYLCSSSFFGELFFGEGSRLTVL.

The J gene is TRBJ2-5, the V gene TRBV28; possibly TRBD1 for D (7 bases). CDR1 is MDHEN, CDR2 SYDVKM, per germline. CDR3 length: 15 amino acids. V was trimmed by 3 bases and J by 4 bases, leaving 15 bases between them. The CDR3 is CASSFRGEPRETQYF. The CDR3 DNA reads TGTGCCAGCAGTTTCAGGGGGGAACCACGAGAGACCCAGTACTTC.